Detailed here is one T cell receptor beta chain. Antigen unknown. Germline assignment: CDR1 KGHSH and CDR2 LQKENI. V was pared by 1 base and J by 5 bases, with 8 bases of the junction left unmatched. The CDR3 sequence is 17 residues long. These data come from a study of Ad26.COV2.S vaccination and SARS-CoV-2 variants. General study findings and limits: The study found similar non-spike TCR breadth in vaccine and placebo recipients. Estimates derived from TCR breadth and depth analyses may have underestimated total T cell responses. Vaccinees showed greater spike-specific TCR breadth than placebo recipients. Post-vaccination spike-specific CD8+ and CD4+ T cell responses reportedly had substantial breadth.

TCRdb's table, derived via immunoSEQ multiplex PCR, lists solely in-frame clones and lacks some. Of roughly 92,000 clones listed, around 82% are singletons. The sample consisted of peripheral blood, taken after recovery from COVID-19. V and J are TRBV18 and TRBJ2-2, with 9 bases matching TRBD1. The receptor comes from a human donor who had recovered from COVID-19. The CDR3 coding sequence is TGTGCCAGCTCACCACTTCCACAGGGGGCGCGAACCGGGGAGCTGTTTTTT. Amino acid sequence: CASSPLPQGARTGELFF.